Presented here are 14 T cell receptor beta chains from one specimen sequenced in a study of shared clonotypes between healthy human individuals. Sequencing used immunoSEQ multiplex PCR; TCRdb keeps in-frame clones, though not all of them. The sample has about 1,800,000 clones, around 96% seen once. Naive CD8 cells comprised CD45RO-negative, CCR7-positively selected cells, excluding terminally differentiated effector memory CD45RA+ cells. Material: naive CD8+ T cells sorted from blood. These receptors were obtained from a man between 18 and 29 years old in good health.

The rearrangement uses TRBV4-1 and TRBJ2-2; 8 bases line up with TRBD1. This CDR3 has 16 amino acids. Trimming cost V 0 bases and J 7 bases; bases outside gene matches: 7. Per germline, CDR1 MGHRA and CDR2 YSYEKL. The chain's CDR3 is CASSQERDRHDGELFF. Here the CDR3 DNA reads TGCGCCAGCAGCCAAGAGAGGGACAGGCATGACGGGGAGCTGTTTTTT.

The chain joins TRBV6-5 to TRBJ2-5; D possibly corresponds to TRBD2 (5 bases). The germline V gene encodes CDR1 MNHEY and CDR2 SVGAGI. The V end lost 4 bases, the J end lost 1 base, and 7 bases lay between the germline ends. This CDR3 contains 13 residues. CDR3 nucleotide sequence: TGTGCCAGCAGTTCAGCGGCCCAAGAGACCCAGTACTTC. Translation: CASSSAAQETQYF.

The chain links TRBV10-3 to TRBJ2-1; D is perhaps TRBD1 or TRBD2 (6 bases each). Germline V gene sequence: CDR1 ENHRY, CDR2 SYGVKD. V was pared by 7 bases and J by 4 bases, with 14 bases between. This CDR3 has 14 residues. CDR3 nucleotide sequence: TGTGCCATCAACCCCGAAGGGGGGTACAATGAGCAGTTCTTC. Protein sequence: CAINPEGGYNEQFF.

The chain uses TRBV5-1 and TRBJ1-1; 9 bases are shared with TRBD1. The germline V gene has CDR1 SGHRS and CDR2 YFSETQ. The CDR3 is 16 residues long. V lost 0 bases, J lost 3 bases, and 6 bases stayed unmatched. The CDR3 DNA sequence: TGCGCCAGCAGCTTGGTACAGGGGGCAAGGGACACTGAAGCTTTCTTT. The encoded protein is CASSLVQGARDTEAFF.

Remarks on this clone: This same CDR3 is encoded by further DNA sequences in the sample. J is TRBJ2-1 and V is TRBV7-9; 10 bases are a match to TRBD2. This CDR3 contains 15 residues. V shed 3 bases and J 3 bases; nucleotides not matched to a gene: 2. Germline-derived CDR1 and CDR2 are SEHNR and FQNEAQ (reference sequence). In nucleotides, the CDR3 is TGTGCCAGCAGCTTGACTAGCGGGCGCTACAATGAGCAGTTCTTC. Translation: CASSLTSGRYNEQFF.

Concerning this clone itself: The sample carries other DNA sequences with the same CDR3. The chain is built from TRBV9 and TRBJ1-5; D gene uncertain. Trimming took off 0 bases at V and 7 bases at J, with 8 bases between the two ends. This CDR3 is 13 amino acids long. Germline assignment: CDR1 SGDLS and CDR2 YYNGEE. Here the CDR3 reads CASSVAGSQPQHF. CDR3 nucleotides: TGTGCCAGCAGCGTAGCGGGGTCCCAGCCCCAGCATTTT.

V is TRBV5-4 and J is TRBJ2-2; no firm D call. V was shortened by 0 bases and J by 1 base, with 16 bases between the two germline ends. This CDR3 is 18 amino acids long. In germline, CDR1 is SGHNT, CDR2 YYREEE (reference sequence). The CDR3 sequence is CASSLGVAPPQNTGELFF. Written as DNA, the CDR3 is TGTGCCAGCAGCTTGGGGGTGGCCCCCCCACAGAACACCGGGGAGCTGTTTTTT. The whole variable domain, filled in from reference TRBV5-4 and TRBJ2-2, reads ETGVTQSPTHLIKTRGQQVTLRCSSQSGHNTVSWYQQALGQGPQFIFQYYREEENGRGNFPPRFSGLQFPNYSSELNVNALELDDSALYLCASSLGVAPPQNTGELFFGEGSRLTVL.

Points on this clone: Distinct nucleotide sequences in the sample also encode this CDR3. As DNA, the CDR3 is TGTGCCAGCAGCCCCTCTGGAAACTATGGCTACACCTTC. Translating it yields CASSPSGNYGYTF. The chain couples TRBV9 to TRBJ1-2; no clear D. CDR1 is SGDLS and CDR2 is YYNGEE in the germline V gene. V was shortened by 4 bases and J by 2 bases, with 9 bases between the two germline ends. The CDR3 has 13 residues.

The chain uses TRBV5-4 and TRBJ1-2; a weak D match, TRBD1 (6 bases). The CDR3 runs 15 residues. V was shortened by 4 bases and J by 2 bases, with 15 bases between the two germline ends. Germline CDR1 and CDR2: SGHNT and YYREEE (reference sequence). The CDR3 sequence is CASSGDKGRNYGYTF. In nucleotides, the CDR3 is TGTGCCAGCAGCGGGGACAAAGGACGGAACTATGGCTACACCTTC.

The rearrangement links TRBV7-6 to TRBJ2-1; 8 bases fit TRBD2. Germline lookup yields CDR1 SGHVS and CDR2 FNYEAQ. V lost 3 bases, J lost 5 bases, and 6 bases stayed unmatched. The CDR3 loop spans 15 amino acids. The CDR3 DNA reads TGTGCCAGCAGCTTTGGATCGGGGGGGAACAATGAGCAGTTCTTC. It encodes CASSFGSGGNNEQFF.

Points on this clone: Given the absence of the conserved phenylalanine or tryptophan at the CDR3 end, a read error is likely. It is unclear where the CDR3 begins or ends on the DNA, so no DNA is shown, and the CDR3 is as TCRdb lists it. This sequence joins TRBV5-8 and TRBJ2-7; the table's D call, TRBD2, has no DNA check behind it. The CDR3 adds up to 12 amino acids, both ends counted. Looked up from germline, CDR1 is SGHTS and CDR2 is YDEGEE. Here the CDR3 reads CASSLDGLITRD.

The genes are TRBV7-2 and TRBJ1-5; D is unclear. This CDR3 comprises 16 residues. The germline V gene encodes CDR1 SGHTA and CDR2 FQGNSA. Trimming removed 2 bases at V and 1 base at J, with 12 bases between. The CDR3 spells CASSLSGFLSNQPQHF. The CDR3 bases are TGTGCCAGCAGCTTATCAGGTTTTTTAAGCAATCAGCCCCAGCATTTT. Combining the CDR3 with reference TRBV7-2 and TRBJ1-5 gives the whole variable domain GAGVSQSPSNKVTEKGKDVELRCDPISGHTALYWYRQSLGQGLEFLIYFQGNSAPDKSGLPSDRFSAERTGGSVSTLTIQRTQQEDSAVYLCASSLSGFLSNQPQHFGDGTRLSIL.

CDR3 residues: CASSYNPSGEAFF. CDR3 sequence (DNA): TGTGCCAGCAGTTACAACCCTTCAGGGGAAGCTTTCTTT. This rearrangement joins TRBV6-5 to TRBJ1-1; a possible D gene is TRBD1 (5 bases). V was pared by 2 bases and J by 8 bases, with 12 bases between. This CDR3 has 13 amino acids. Germline assignment: CDR1 MNHEY and CDR2 SVGAGI.

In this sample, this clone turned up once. The chain's CDR3 is CASSVTSGVYNEQFF. The CDR3 nucleotides read TGTGCCAGTAGTGTGACTAGCGGGGTCTACAATGAGCAGTTCTTC. This chain links TRBV19 with TRBJ2-1; 11 nucleotides align to TRBD2. The CDR3 runs 15 residues. The V segment lost 5 bases and the J segment 3 bases; nucleotides outside the gene matches: 3. Germline V CDR1 and CDR2: LNHDA, SQIVND (reference sequence).